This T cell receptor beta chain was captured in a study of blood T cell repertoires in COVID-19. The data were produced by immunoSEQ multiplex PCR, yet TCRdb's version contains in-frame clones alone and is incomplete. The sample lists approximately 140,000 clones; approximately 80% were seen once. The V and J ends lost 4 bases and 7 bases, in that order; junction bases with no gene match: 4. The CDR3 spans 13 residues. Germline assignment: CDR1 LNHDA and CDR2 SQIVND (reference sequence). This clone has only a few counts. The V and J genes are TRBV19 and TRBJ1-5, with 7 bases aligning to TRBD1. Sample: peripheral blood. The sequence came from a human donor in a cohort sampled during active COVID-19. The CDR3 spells CASSRQGVQPQHF. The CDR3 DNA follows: TGTGCCAGTAGTAGGCAGGGGGTACAGCCCCAGCATTTT.